The T cell receptor (beta chain) described here comes from a study of blood T cells in healthy people across ages. Primed by a sample-barcoded 5' primer and a J-beta primer mix, a second PCR proceeded for roughly 7 to 11 cycles. A single record per CDR3 protein comes from TCRdb applying MiXCR to the 5' RACE reads. The sample gives more than 450,000 distinct CDR3 sequences, about 29% of which show up once; approximately 3.5% is in the top ten. This clonotype was seen only a few times. J lost 7 bases, V lost 7 bases, and 14 bases had no gene match. CDR3 length equals 15 residues. In addition, the sample was reused for a study of T cells of mothers and their children. That study reports: cDNA synthesis used all extracted RNA, 1.5 ug per 15 ul.

The sequence was collected from a boy aged 2 to 10 in good health. V is TRBV12-3 or TRBV12-4 and J is TRBJ2-5; TRBD2 aligns across 8 bases. The sequenced material came from blood. The chain's CDR3 is CASIKGSGSPGTQYF. The CDR3 coding sequence is TGTGCCAGCATCAAAGGGAGCGGGAGTCCTGGGACCCAGTACTTC.